Following are 13 T cell receptor beta chains from one sample sequenced in a study of shared clonotypes between healthy human individuals (dated by TCRdb to about 2020). Library generation was performed with the immunoSEQ multiplex PCR assay. In its TCRdb copy, this immuneACCESS table keeps in-frame sequences only and misses some clones. Where compared with another copy, unresolved V genes explain less than half of these, and the others have no known cause. The sample includes about 1 million clones, with approximately 80% observed a single time. Under 0.6% of the sample comes from the top ten. Sample: memory CD4+ T cells from PBMCs. Interpreted using the paper, the cell subset or site label stands for: CD45RA-negative fraction. These receptors were obtained from a man between 18 and 35 years old in good health. Some clones in this sample may be carry-over from other donors' samples.

The table lists this clone with a few counts. The chain combines TRBV29-1 with TRBJ1-1; maybe TRBD1 (6 bases). V lost 4 bases and J lost 2, with 14 bases in between. The CDR3 is 14 amino acids. Germline CDR1 is SQVTM and CDR2 is ANQGSEA. CDR3: CSVAARGGNTEAFF. The CDR3 coding sequence is TGCAGCGTTGCGGCGAGGGGGGGCAACACTGAAGCTTTCTTT.

The chain links TRBV5-1 to TRBJ2-3; 10 nucleotides align to TRBD2. The V gene's germline CDR1 is SGHRS and CDR2 YFSETQ. The CDR3 has 16 residues. The V and J ends lost 1 base and 6 bases, in that order; junction bases with no gene match: 8. CDR3 residues: CASSLKNPSGGDTQYF. The CDR3 region has the DNA TGCGCCAGCAGCTTGAAGAATCCTAGCGGGGGCGATACGCAGTATTTT.

The chain recombines TRBV6-5 with TRBJ2-4, with D possibly TRBD1 on 5 matching bases. Deletions cut 2 bases from V and 6 bases from J, with 8 bases between. Per the germline V gene, CDR1 is MNHEY and CDR2 is SVGAGI. This CDR3 region has 13 residues. The CDR3 DNA follows: TGTGCCAGCAGTTACGACAGTTCAAACATTCAGTACTTC. Translating it yields CASSYDSSNIQYF.

The chain couples TRBV9 to TRBJ2-5; D might be TRBD1 (6 bases). The V and J ends lost 2 bases and 0 bases respectively, with 14 bases between them. The CDR3 is made up of 16 amino acids. CDR1 is SGDLS and CDR2 is YYNGEE in the germline V gene. The CDR3 coding sequence is TGTGCCAGCAGCGTGGACCACGGGACATACCAAGAGACCCAGTACTTC. It yields the protein CASSVDHGTYQETQYF.

The gene calls are TRBV7-2 and TRBJ1-1; a weak D match, TRBD1 (5 bases). V was trimmed by 5 bases and J by 6 bases, leaving 22 bases between them. CDR3 length: 16 residues. Germline assignment: CDR1 SGHTA and CDR2 FQGNSA. The CDR3 nucleotides read TGTGCCAGCAGCCACCCCGGCCGGCGGTGGGGGGCTGAAGCTTTCTTT. Amino acid sequence: CASSHPGRRWGAEAFF.

This clone showed up just once. The chain recombines TRBV30 with TRBJ2-2; 7 positions match TRBD2. CDR3 length: 13 residues. V gave up 4 bases and J gave up 7 bases; unmatched junction bases: 6. The germline CDR1 and CDR2 sequences are GTSNPN and SVGIG (reference sequence). The CDR3 DNA reads as TGTGCCTGGACGGCTATAGCGGGCGGGGAGCTGTTTTTT. This encodes CAWTAIAGGELFF.

V and J are TRBV7-9 and TRBJ1-5, with D maybe TRBD1 (5 bases). There are 13 residues in the CDR3. Germline loops: CDR1 SEHNR, CDR2 FQNEAQ (reference sequence). V lost 8 bases and J lost 5, with 13 bases in between. CDR3 DNA sequence: TGTGCCAGCTCGAAGGGGAGGGATCAGCCCCAGCATTTT. Residues: CASSKGRDQPQHF.

The V call is TRBV5-6, the J call TRBJ1-5, with D possibly being TRBD1 (5 bases). Trimming stripped 2 bases from V and 2 bases from J, with 11 bases between. This CDR3 contains 15 residues. The germline V gene encodes CDR1 SGHDT and CDR2 YYEEEE. CDR3 region: CASSLLTGRNQPQHF. In DNA form, the CDR3 reads TGTGCCAGCAGCTTACTTACGGGGCGCAATCAGCCCCAGCATTTT.

This chain uses TRBV6-1 with TRBJ2-4; 8 bases match TRBD1. The CDR3 length is 12 residues. With V trimmed by 5 bases and J by 10 bases, 4 bases remained unmatched. Germline loops: CDR1 MNHNS, CDR2 SASEGT. CDR3 amino acids: CASSQGQGIQYF. The CDR3, as DNA: TGTGCCAGCAGTCAAGGACAGGGAATTCAGTACTTC.

On this clone itself: Compared with germline, one end of the junction differs, possibly owing to a read error. CDR3 bases: TGTGCCAGCAGCATAGATGGGGGCACTGAAGCTTTCTTT. Protein: CASSIDGGTEAFF. This sequence joins TRBV11-2 and TRBJ1-1; D may be TRBD1 (5 bases). Germline loops: CDR1 SGHAT, CDR2 FQNNGV. The CDR3 totals 13 residues.

This clone was seen more than once but under ten times. This chain links TRBV7-2 with TRBJ2-5, with 9 bases fitting TRBD2. From germline, CDR1 is SGHTA and CDR2 FQGNSA. This CDR3 is 15 amino acids long. The V and J ends lost 6 bases and 0 bases, in that order; junction bases with no gene match: 5. The CDR3 is CASRTSGIYQETQYF. CDR3 coding DNA: TGTGCCAGCAGGACTAGCGGTATCTACCAAGAGACCCAGTACTTC.

J is TRBJ2-5 and V is TRBV2; TRBD2 agrees at 10 bases. CDR1 is SNHLY, CDR2 FYNNEI, per germline. V trimming: 5 bases; J trimming: 2 bases; junction bases outside the gene matches: 8. The CDR3 is made up of 16 amino acids. CDR3 in DNA: TGTGCCAGCAGTCCCCTGAAAGCGGGAGGGCAAGAGACCCAGTACTTC. This codes for CASSPLKAGGQETQYF. The entire variable domain, with the rest obtained from reference TRBV2 and TRBJ2-5, is as follows: EPEVTQTPSHQVTQMGQEVILRCVPISNHLYFYWYRQILGQKVEFLVSFYNNEISEKSEIFDDQFSVERPDGSNFTLKIRSTKLEDSAMYFCASSPLKAGGQETQYFGPGTRLLVL.

The chain recombines TRBV9 with TRBJ1-1, with D possibly matching TRBD1 (6 bases). The CDR3 spans 13 residues. Trimming cost V 3 bases and J 10 bases, with 16 bases left between them. From germline, CDR1 is SGDLS and CDR2 YYNGEE. CDR3 protein: CASSAQGGPGAFF. The CDR3 DNA is TGTGCCAGCAGCGCCCAAGGGGGACCTGGAGCTTTCTTT.